This TCR beta chain was recovered during a study of blood T cell repertoires in COVID-19. Study-level background: Material from acute and convalescent COVID-19 was sourced from the United States, Italy and Spain. PBMCs, B-cell-depleted T cells, or T cells were the source of the cDNA or gDNA that made up the material.

Authors' analysis steps: From reference gene primer amplification, estimates of nucleated cell counts were derived. Assay: immunoSEQ multiplex PCR; the TCRdb copy retains only in-frame clones and omits some. V, J and clone size were drawn from that table, and D and trimming were deduced from the DNA. This table has around 380,000 clones, 81% appearing once. There are 14 residues in the CDR3. Trimming stripped 6 bases from V and 1 base from J, with 12 bases between. CDR1 and CDR2 (germline): KGHSH, LQKENI. Worth noting for this clone: Other DNA sequences within the sample encode an identical CDR3.

This receptor was identified in a human donor with acute or convalescent COVID-19. The donor label of this sample is uncertain. The chain recombines TRBV18 with TRBJ1-1; a possible D gene is TRBD1 (5 bases). The sample was peripheral blood. The CDR3 nucleotides are TGTGCCAGCTCGCGAGACAGAGCGAACACTGAAGCTTTCTTT. Translated: CASSRDRANTEAFF.